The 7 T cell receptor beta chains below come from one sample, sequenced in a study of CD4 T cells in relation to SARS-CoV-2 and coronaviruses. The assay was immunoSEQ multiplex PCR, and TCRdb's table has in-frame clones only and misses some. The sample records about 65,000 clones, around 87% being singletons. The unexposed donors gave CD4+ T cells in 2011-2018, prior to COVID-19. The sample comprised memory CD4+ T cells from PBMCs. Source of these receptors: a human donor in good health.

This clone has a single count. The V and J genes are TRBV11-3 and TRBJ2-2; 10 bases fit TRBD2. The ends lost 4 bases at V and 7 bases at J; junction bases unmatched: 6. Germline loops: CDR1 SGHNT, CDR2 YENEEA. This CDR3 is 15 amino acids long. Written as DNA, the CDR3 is TGTGCCAGCAGCTGGCGAGCGGGGGGGAACGGGGAGCTGTTTTTT. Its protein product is CASSWRAGGNGELFF.

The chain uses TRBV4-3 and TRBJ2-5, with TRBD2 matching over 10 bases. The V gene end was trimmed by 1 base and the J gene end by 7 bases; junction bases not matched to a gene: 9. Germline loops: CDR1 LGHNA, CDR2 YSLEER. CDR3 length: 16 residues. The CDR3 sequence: CASSQVNSGGVGTQYF. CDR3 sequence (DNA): TGCGCCAGCAGCCAAGTTAACAGCGGGGGGGTGGGGACCCAGTACTTC.

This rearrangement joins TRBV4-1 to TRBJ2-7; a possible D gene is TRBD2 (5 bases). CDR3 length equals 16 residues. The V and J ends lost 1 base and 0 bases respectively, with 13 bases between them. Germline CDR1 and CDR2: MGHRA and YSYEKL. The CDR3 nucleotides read TGCGCCAGCAGCCAAGTACCCGGGAAGTCCTCCTACGAGCAGTACTTC. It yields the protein CASSQVPGKSSYEQYF.

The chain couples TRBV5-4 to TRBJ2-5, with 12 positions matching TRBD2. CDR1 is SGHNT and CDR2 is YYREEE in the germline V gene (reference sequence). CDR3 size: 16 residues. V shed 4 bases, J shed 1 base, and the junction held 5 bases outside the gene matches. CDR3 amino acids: CASSLGTSGLQETQYF. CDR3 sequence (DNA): TGTGCCAGCAGCCTAGGGACTAGCGGGCTCCAAGAGACCCAGTACTTC.

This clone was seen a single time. The CDR3 protein is CASSLQGGQPQHF. The CDR3 region has the DNA TGTGCCAGCAGCTTACAGGGGGGGCAGCCCCAGCATTTT. This sequence joins TRBV12-3 or TRBV12-4 and TRBJ1-5, with 8 bases that match TRBD1. The CDR3 runs 13 residues. V lost 6 bases and J lost 7; bases outside the gene matches: 5.

In DNA, the CDR3 is TGTGCCAGCAGTCACGGGACGGAACCCTACGAGCAGTACTTC. It yields the protein CASSHGTEPYEQYF. The rearrangement uses TRBV28 and TRBJ2-7; D may match TRBD1 or TRBD2 (5 bases each). Trimming stripped 5 bases from V and 2 bases from J, with 13 bases between. The CDR3 is 14 residues long. Germline V gene data show CDR1 as MDHEN and CDR2 as SYDVKM.

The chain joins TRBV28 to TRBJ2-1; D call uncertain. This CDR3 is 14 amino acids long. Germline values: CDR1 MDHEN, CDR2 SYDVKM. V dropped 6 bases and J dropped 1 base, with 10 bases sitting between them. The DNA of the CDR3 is TGTGCCAGCAGAAGACCCCCTTCCTACAATGAGCAGTTCTTC. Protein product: CASRRPPSYNEQFF.